Following are 8 T cell receptor beta chains from one sample sequenced in a study of cytomegalovirus exposure and HLA in healthy donors. Sequencing used immunoSEQ multiplex PCR; TCRdb keeps in-frame clones, though not all of them. The data show about 240,000 clones, with approximately 86% seen just once and around 1.2% held by the top ten. The sample was PBMCs. All receptors come from a woman aged 25-40 years in good health and CMV-seropositive.

This clone was recorded only once. CDR3 bases: TGCGCCAGCAGTTACTCTCTCTCCGGGGATACGCAGTATTTT. It yields the protein CASSYSLSGDTQYF. The rearrangement uses TRBV5-1 and TRBJ2-3, with D unclear. CDR1 and CDR2 from the germline V gene are SGHRS and YFSETQ. The CDR3 has 14 amino acids. V was cut by 5 bases and J by 6 bases, with 16 bases left in between.

This CDR3 is CSVESRGGQGYTF. DNA for the CDR3: TGCAGCGTTGAATCCCGGGGGGGCCAGGGCTACACCTTC. V usage is TRBV29-1 and J usage is TRBJ1-2; the D gene is possibly TRBD1 (6 bases). The ends were cut back, 2 bases at V and 8 bases at J, with 15 bases in the middle. The CDR3 is 13 amino acids. Germline CDR1 reads SQVTM; CDR2 reads ANQGSEA.

This chain uses TRBV10-3 with TRBJ1-3, with D tentatively TRBD1 (6 bases). V lost 10 bases and J 2 bases, leaving 9 bases between the germline ends. From germline, CDR1 is ENHRY and CDR2 SYGVKD. There are 12 residues in the CDR3. Here the CDR3 DNA reads TGTGCCACCGGACAGCCTGGAAACACCATATATTTT. Protein: CATGQPGNTIYF.

V is TRBV10-2 and J is TRBJ2-1; 9 bases agree with TRBD2. Unmatched junction bases numbered 5, after V lost 4 bases and J lost 7 bases. The CDR3 totals 14 residues. Per the germline V gene, CDR1 is WSHSY and CDR2 is SAAADI. The CDR3 DNA follows: TGCGCCAGCAGTGTTAGCGGGAGTATAAATGAGCAGTTCTTC. Translated, it gives CASSVSGSINEQFF.

V usage is TRBV6-1 and J usage is TRBJ2-7; tentative D call: TRBD2 (5 bases). CDR3 length equals 12 residues. CDR1 and CDR2 from the germline V gene are MNHNS and SASEGT. Deletions cut 8 bases from V and 6 bases from J, with 14 bases between. This CDR3 reads CASLGDRGEQYF. The CDR3 nucleotides are TGTGCCAGCCTGGGAGACCGGGGCGAGCAGTACTTC.

The chain employs TRBV29-1 and TRBJ2-3, with D perhaps matching TRBD1 (6 bases). Germline V gene sequence: CDR1 SQVTM, CDR2 ANQGSEA. Deletions cut 8 bases from V and 5 bases from J, with 23 bases between. This CDR3 contains 15 residues. The DNA of the CDR3 is TGCAGCCTACGGACAGTTTCTACGAGAGGAGATACGCAGTATTTT. Its translation is CSLRTVSTRGDTQYF.

This chain connects TRBV19 to TRBJ2-7; TRBD1 aligns across 8 bases. Per germline, CDR1 LNHDA and CDR2 SQIVND (reference sequence). The CDR3 consists of 15 residues. The trim removed 2 bases at V and 1 base at J, leaving 4 bases unmatched. CDR3 region: CASSISQGASYEQYF. As DNA, the CDR3 is TGTGCCAGTAGTATATCGCAGGGGGCATCCTACGAGCAGTACTTC.

This clone came up once. CDR3 sequence reads: CASSLASPSTDTQYF. CDR3 sequence (DNA): TGCGCCAGCAGCTTGGCTAGCCCTAGCACAGATACGCAGTATTTT. The rearrangement links TRBV5-1 to TRBJ2-3, with D maybe TRBD2 (5 bases). Germline V CDR1 and CDR2: SGHRS, YFSETQ. V lost 0 bases to trimming and J lost 0 bases, with 8 bases between them. This CDR3 is built from 15 residues. Combining the CDR3 with reference TRBV5-1 and TRBJ2-3 gives the whole variable domain KAGVTQTPRYLIKTRGQQVTLSCSPISGHRSVSWYQQTPGQGLQFLFEYFSETQRNKGNFPGRFSGRQFSNSRSEMNVSTLELGDSALYLCASSLASPSTDTQYFGPGTRLTVL.